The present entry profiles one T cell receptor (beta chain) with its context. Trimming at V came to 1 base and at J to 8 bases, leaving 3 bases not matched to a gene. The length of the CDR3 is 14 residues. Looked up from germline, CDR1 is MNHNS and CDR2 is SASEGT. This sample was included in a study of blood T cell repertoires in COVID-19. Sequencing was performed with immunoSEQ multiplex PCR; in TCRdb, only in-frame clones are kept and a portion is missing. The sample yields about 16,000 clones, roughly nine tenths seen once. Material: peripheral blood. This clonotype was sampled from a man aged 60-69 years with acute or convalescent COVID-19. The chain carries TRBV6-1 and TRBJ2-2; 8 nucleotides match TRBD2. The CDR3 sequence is CASSEGSGAGELFF. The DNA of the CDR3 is TGTGCCAGCAGTGAAGGTAGCGGGGCTGGGGAGCTGTTTTTT.